This TCR beta chain is drawn from a study of tumor and adjacent non-tumor tissue in lung cancer. At the level of the study: Samples averaged about 4.17 million productive TCRbeta reads each. Study-wide findings and caveats: Compared with tumor, normal lung showed significantly lower TCR diversity. Top 100 clones took a larger repertoire share in normal lung.

A modified ARM-PCR protocol with three rounds of nested PCR amplified TCRbeta. TCRdb redid the calling of the multiplex PCR reads with MiXCR, one entry per CDR3 protein. The repertoire holds about 44,000 distinct CDR3 sequences, with around 62% as singletons. The CDR3 extends over 15 amino acids. V lost 4 bases and J lost 0; bases outside the gene matches: 3. From germline, CDR1 is SEHNR and CDR2 FQNEAQ (reference sequence). Of note for this clonotype: Antigen: not known. This could be a read error, since a much larger clone is one nucleotide away. The missing conserved phenylalanine or tryptophan at the end of this CDR3 makes a read error likely.

No cell sorting was done before RNA was extracted from the tissue. Distant lung tissue was collected more than 3 cm away from the tumor edge. The sequenced sample was distant non-tumor lung tissue. The TCR sequence derives from a woman aged 40 to 49 with non-small cell lung cancer. The genes are TRBV7-9 and TRBJ1-3; 7 nucleotides line up with TRBD1. The CDR3 bases are TGTGCCAGCAGCTCGGGACAGAGCTCTGGAAACACCATATATCTT. Its translation: CASSSGQSSGNTIYL.